The 26 T cell receptor beta chains below come from one sample, sequenced in a study of tumor and adjacent non-tumor tissue in lung cancer (dated 2018 in TCRdb). The library relied on multiplex PCR. Instrument on record: Illumina HiSeq 2500. TCRbeta libraries were built by three rounds of nested PCR using primers (Table S4), following protocols modified from ARM-PCR. TCRdb passed the public sequencing reads through fastp at Q25 and MiXCR, retaining productive beta sequences. Every entry covers one CDR3 protein and lists the most common genes and DNA from its rows. The sample table contains roughly 67,000 distinct CDR3 sequences; only one count was recorded for around 76% of them. The ten largest clones represent over 35% of the sample. RNA was isolated from bulk unsorted tissue, and RNA quality was assessed with a NanoDrop ND-1000 and an Agilent 2100. For the normal lung samples, distant non-tumor tissue was collected more than 3 cm away from the tumor edge.

The sequenced material came from distant non-tumor lung tissue. The source is a man between 60 and 75 years old with non-small cell lung cancer.

Remarks on this clonotype: A read error may produce the germline difference seen at one junction end. The V and J genes are TRBV11-3 and TRBJ2-1; 8 nucleotides match TRBD2. This CDR3 region has 16 residues. From germline, CDR1 is SGHNT and CDR2 YENEEA. The CDR3 DNA sequence: TGTGCCATCAGCTCCCAGGGACTAGTGGGGAACAGTGAGCAGTTCTTC. It specifies CAISSQGLVGNSEQFF.

This clonotype appeared a single time. As DNA, the CDR3 is TGTGCCAGCAGCCCTATCGAGGGGGAGCCGGGAGATACTCTGTATTTT. Amino acid sequence: CASSPIEGEPGDTLYF. The V and J genes are TRBV5-4 and TRBJ2-3, with D perhaps matching TRBD1 or TRBD2 (6 bases each). V was cut by 4 bases and J by 14 bases, with 29 bases left in between. In germline, CDR1 is SGHNT, CDR2 YYREEE (reference sequence). The CDR3 runs 16 residues.

As regards this clonotype: Likely a read error: the CDR3 ends without its conserved phenylalanine or tryptophan. J is TRBJ2-7 and V is TRBV28; D not resolved. Trimming left V 5 bases short and J 3 bases short, with 11 bases between. Looked up from germline, CDR1 is MDHEN and CDR2 is SYDVKM. The CDR3 extends over 13 amino acids. CDR3 DNA: TGTGCCAGCAGTACCTGGGGTGTCTACGAGCAGTACCTC. Its translation: CASSTWGVYEQYL.

The genes are TRBV25-1 and TRBJ1-3, with D hard to call. Per germline, CDR1 MGHDK and CDR2 SYGVNS. V shed 6 bases and J shed 4 bases, with 16 bases lying between them. The CDR3 length is 15 residues. CDR3 DNA sequence: TGTGCCAGCAGGGGTGTGGCAGGTGGGGGAAACACCATATATTTT. Translated, it gives CASRGVAGGGNTIYF.

This clonotype was observed once. The CDR3 end shows no conserved phenylalanine or tryptophan, and so a read error is likely. V is TRBV13 and J is TRBJ2-5; D gene ambiguous. This CDR3 spans 16 amino acids. V was shortened by 5 bases and J by 3 bases, with 19 bases between the two germline ends. Germline V gene data show CDR1 as PRHDT and CDR2 as FYEKMQ (reference sequence). The CDR3 spells CASSLGLVGLEETQYI. Written as DNA, the CDR3 is TGTGCCAGCAGCCTCGGATTAGTGGGTTTAGAAGAGACCCAGTACATC.

This clonotype occurred once. The chain couples TRBV5-4 to TRBJ2-3; tentatively, D is TRBD2 (7 bases). The length of the CDR3 is 15 residues. Trimming left V 4 bases short and J 6 bases short, with 18 bases between. CDR1 and CDR2 (germline): SGHNT, YYREEE (reference sequence). CDR3: CASSLGGASLDTQYF. In DNA, the CDR3 is TGTGCCAGCAGCCTGGGGGGGGCTAGCCTCGATACGCAGTATTTT. Together with reference TRBV5-4 and TRBJ2-3, the CDR3 gives the full variable domain: ETGVTQSPTHLIKTRGQQVTLRCSSQSGHNTVSWYQQALGQGPQFIFQYYREEENGRGNFPPRFSGLQFPNYSSELNVNALELDDSALYLCASSLGGASLDTQYFGPGTRLTVL.

This chain uses TRBV6-1 with TRBJ1-2; D is unresolved. The germline V gene has CDR1 MNHNS and CDR2 SASEGT. The CDR3 consists of 13 residues. Between the trimmed V and J ends, which lost 10 bases and 4 bases, there was a span of 16 bases. CDR3 bases: TGTGCCATCAGCCCGAAAGGAACCTATGGCTACACCTTC. This translates into CAISPKGTYGYTF.

On this clonotype itself: Given the absence of the conserved phenylalanine or tryptophan at the CDR3 end, a read error is likely. The limits of the CDR3 on the DNA are not certain, so only TCRdb's listed CDR3 is given. The V and J genes are TRBV11-1 and TRBJ1-1; the listed D gene, TRBD1, was not tested against the DNA. The CDR3 length is 13 residues, termini included. Germline lookup yields CDR1 SGHAT and CDR2 FQDESV (reference sequence). The CDR3 reads CANSVAPGAEAIL.

Details on this clonotype: The junction departs from the called germline gene at one end, perhaps through a read error. The gene calls are TRBV29-1 and TRBJ2-7; 9 bases map to TRBD1. The CDR3 sequence is 14 residues long. CDR1 SQVTM and CDR2 ANQGSEA come from the germline V gene. The DNA of the CDR3 is TGCAGCGTTGCAACACAGGGGGCCGTCAACGAGCTGTACTTC. It yields the protein CSVATQGAVNELYF.

The chain combines TRBV6-1 with TRBJ2-7; D is perhaps TRBD1 (5 bases). Between the trimmed V and J ends, which lost 6 bases and 1 base, there was a span of 13 bases. The CDR3 is 14 amino acids. The V gene's germline CDR1 is MNHNS and CDR2 SASEGT. The CDR3 sequence is CASRLRQSSYEQYF. The DNA for the CDR3 is TGTGCCAGCAGACTCAGACAGAGTTCCTACGAGCAGTACTTC.

Concerning this clonotype: The junction departs from the called germline gene at one end, perhaps through a read error. The chain is built from TRBV12-3 or TRBV12-4 and TRBJ1-2; no clear D. The length of the CDR3 is 13 residues. CDR3 DNA sequence: TGTGCCAACAGTTTAGGCTACGGTAGAGATATTATCTTC. Translated: CANSLGYGRDIIF.

This clonotype occurred once. Since the CDR3 does not end with the conserved phenylalanine or tryptophan, this likely comes from a read error. This chain uses TRBV20-1 with TRBJ2-2; D is unresolved. The CDR3 sequence is 14 residues long. Trimming left V 6 bases short and J 1 base short, with 12 bases between. Looked up from germline, CDR1 is DFQATT and CDR2 is SNEGSKA (reference sequence). The CDR3 sequence: CSAVAWMNTGELFS. CDR3 DNA sequence: TGCAGTGCGGTGGCCTGGATGAACACCGGGGAGCTGTTTTCT.

This clonotype was seen repeatedly, ten times or more. This chain connects TRBV7-9 to TRBJ2-3; TRBD2 aligns across 7 bases. CDR3 length equals 17 residues. The V gene end was trimmed by 6 bases and the J gene end by 3 bases; junction bases not matched to a gene: 15. The V gene's germline CDR1 is SEHNR and CDR2 FQNEAQ (reference sequence). CDR3 DNA sequence: TGTGCCAGCAGACGCGATGCCGGGGGAGGGCCGACAGATACGCAGTATTTT. Translated: CASRRDAGGGPTDTQYF.

The V gene is TRBV20-1, the J gene TRBJ2-7, with 14 bases identical to TRBD2. From germline, CDR1 is DFQATT and CDR2 SNEGSKA (reference sequence). J lost 5 bases, V lost 8 bases, and 11 bases had no gene match. The CDR3 loop spans 15 amino acids. CDR3 residues: CSSAGTSGRFDEQYF. The CDR3 nucleotides read TGCAGTTCTGCAGGGACTAGCGGGAGATTCGACGAGCAGTACTTC.

With regard to this clonotype: Since no conserved phenylalanine or tryptophan closes the CDR3, a read error is the likely cause. The chain recombines TRBV24-1 with TRBJ2-2; 8 bases agree with TRBD1. Germline loops: CDR1 KGHDR, CDR2 SFDVKD. The V segment lost 6 bases and the J segment 7 bases; nucleotides outside the gene matches: 12. CDR3 size: 16 residues. The CDR3 region is CATSNTGTGSNGELFC. The CDR3 DNA reads as TGTGCCACCAGTAATACCGGGACAGGTTCCAACGGGGAGCTGTTTTGT.

This chain connects TRBV20-1 to TRBJ2-5; 16 nucleotides agree with TRBD2. There are 16 residues in the CDR3. Germline CDR1 reads DFQATT; CDR2 reads SNEGSKA (reference sequence). DNA of the CDR3: TGCATTGTAAAGGGACTAGCGGGAGGGCCGGCAGAGACCCAGTACTTC. Translation: CIVKGLAGGPAETQYF.

As concerns this clonotype: A junction end diverges from the germline sequence, so it may reflect a read error. This CDR3 is CASSLTGDNPYEHYF. The CDR3 DNA sequence: TGCGCCAGCAGCTTGACCGGGGACAACCCCTACGAGCACTACTTC. This chain connects TRBV5-1 to TRBJ2-7; maybe TRBD1 (6 bases). The CDR3 has 15 residues. Germline-derived CDR1 and CDR2 are SGHRS and YFSETQ.

With respect to this clonotype: Because the CDR3 is missing its conserved closing phenylalanine or tryptophan, this is likely a read error. The rearrangement joins TRBV29-1 to TRBJ2-3, with 10 bases lining up with TRBD1. CDR1 is SQVTM and CDR2 is ANQGSEA in the germline V gene. The CDR3 extends over 16 amino acids. V lost 8 bases to trimming and J lost 7 bases; unmatched junction nucleotides: 18. In DNA form, the CDR3 reads TGCAGCATCGGTACAACCGGGACAGGGGTCGCAAATACGCAGTATTCT. It codes for CSIGTTGTGVANTQYS.

The V gene is TRBV6-2 or TRBV6-3, the J gene TRBJ1-1; the match to TRBD1 covers 9 bases. This CDR3 comprises 20 residues. The germline V gene has CDR1 MNHEY and CDR2 SVGEGT. V shed 2 bases and J 3 bases; nucleotides not matched to a gene: 19. In nucleotides, the CDR3 is TGTGCCAGCAGTTACACATTCGACTCCGGACAGGGGTGGGGTTACACTGAAGCTTTCTTT. Its protein product is CASSYTFDSGQGWGYTEAFF.

Of note for this clonotype: Possible read error: a much larger clone is one base away. This chain joins TRBV28 and TRBJ1-2; D is undetermined. Per the germline V gene, CDR1 is MDHEN and CDR2 is SYDVKM. Trimming shortened V by 7 bases and J by 6 bases, and 18 bases separated the two germline ends. The CDR3 totals 14 residues. The chain's CDR3 is CASTPGGSGHGYTF. The CDR3 nucleotides read TGTGCCAGCACCCCGGGAGGGAGCGGCCATGGCTACACCTTC.

This clonotype has more than one count but fewer than ten. Given a much more abundant clone one base away, this may be a read error. V gene TRBV5-5 combines with J gene TRBJ2-5, with 12 bases aligning to TRBD2. The V and J ends lost 6 bases and 3 bases, in that order; junction bases with no gene match: 9. This CDR3 spans 16 amino acids. Germline V gene sequence: CDR1 SGHKS, CDR2 YYEKEE (reference sequence). The DNA of the CDR3 is TGTGCCAGCAACCTAAGACTAGCGGGAGTGAAAGAGACCCAGTACTTC. This translates into CASNLRLAGVKETQYF.

This clonotype came up many times. In nucleotides, the CDR3 is TGTGCCAGCAGCTTAGCTGCCGGGGGAGAGGAGACCCAGTACTTC. Protein product: CASSLAAGGEETQYF. The chain uses TRBV7-9 and TRBJ2-5; perhaps TRBD2 as D (6 bases). Germline V lookup: CDR1 SEHNR, CDR2 FQNEAQ (reference sequence). Trimming pared 0 bases from V and 5 bases from J, leaving 13 bases between. The CDR3 runs to 15 residues.

Note on this clonotype: A read error may produce the germline difference seen at one junction end. The chain carries TRBV5-5 and TRBJ2-2; D is possibly TRBD2 (5 bases). Germline values: CDR1 SGHKS, CDR2 YYEKEE (reference sequence). The CDR3 has 15 amino acids. The CDR3 sequence is CDSNMTNANTGELFF. In nucleotides, the CDR3 is TGTGACAGCAACATGACTAACGCGAACACCGGGGAGCTGTTTTTT.

As for this clonotype: The CDR3 ends on some other residue instead of the conserved phenylalanine or tryptophan, so this is likely a read error. The chain employs TRBV6-6 and TRBJ1-2, with a weak D call TRBD1 (5 bases). The CDR3 runs 13 residues. CDR1 MNHNY and CDR2 SVGAGI come from the germline V gene (reference sequence). The CDR3 sequence: CASSLQDSYDYTL. The CDR3 DNA sequence: TGTGCCAGCAGTTTACAGGATAGCTATGACTACACCTTA.

Concerning this clonotype: At one of its ends the junction is not consistent with the germline gene, which may arise from a read error. The V gene is TRBV5-4, the J gene TRBJ1-2; D is undetermined. CDR1 is SGHNT and CDR2 is YYREEE in the germline V gene (reference sequence). This CDR3 has 14 amino acids. The chain's CDR3 is CVSRHDRSNYGYIF. Here the CDR3 DNA reads TGTGTCAGCAGACACGACCGGTCTAACTATGGCTACATCTTC.

With respect to this clonotype: A read error may be the cause here, since a much bigger clone is one base away. This chain joins TRBV7-8 and TRBJ2-5; D unclear. Deletions cut 5 bases from V and 4 bases from J, with 5 bases between. This CDR3 has 11 amino acids. Germline CDR1 SGHVS, CDR2 FQNEAQ. In DNA form, the CDR3 reads TGTGCCAGCAGCAAGGGAGAGACCCAGTACTTC. Amino acids: CASSKGETQYF.